This T cell receptor (beta chain) was documented in a study of human T cells and chemical hapten exposure. About the study: Patients' scalps got diphenylcyclopropenone weekly throughout the approximately 26-week study.

TCRdb reprocessed the RACE reads with MiXCR, giving one entry per CDR3 protein. The sample has a few hundred thousand distinct CDR3 sequences; approximately 8.6% are singletons. This clonotype was found a few times. Its antigen is not identified. Time point defined: pre-sensitization, week 0. Treatment defined: therapeutic diphenylcyclopropenone sensitization with weekly scalp DPC. The germline V and J ends were trimmed by 4 bases and 6 bases, with 13 bases remaining between them. Germline CDR1 MNHEY, CDR2 SVGAGI. The CDR3 consists of 14 residues. Whole-study findings and limits: TCRs exceeding a frequency of 1 in 1000 stayed unchanged under DPC sensitization.

This receptor was obtained from a woman aged 35 to 49 with alopecia areata. Some clones in this sample may be carry-over from other donors' samples. The chain carries TRBV6-5 and TRBJ2-1; D is ambiguous. The sequencing used whole blood, collected in connection with sensitization to the hapten diphenylcyclopropenone (DPC). CDR3: CASSSQVPLNEQFF. The CDR3 DNA sequence: TGTGCCAGCAGTTCCCAAGTCCCACTCAATGAGCAGTTCTTC.